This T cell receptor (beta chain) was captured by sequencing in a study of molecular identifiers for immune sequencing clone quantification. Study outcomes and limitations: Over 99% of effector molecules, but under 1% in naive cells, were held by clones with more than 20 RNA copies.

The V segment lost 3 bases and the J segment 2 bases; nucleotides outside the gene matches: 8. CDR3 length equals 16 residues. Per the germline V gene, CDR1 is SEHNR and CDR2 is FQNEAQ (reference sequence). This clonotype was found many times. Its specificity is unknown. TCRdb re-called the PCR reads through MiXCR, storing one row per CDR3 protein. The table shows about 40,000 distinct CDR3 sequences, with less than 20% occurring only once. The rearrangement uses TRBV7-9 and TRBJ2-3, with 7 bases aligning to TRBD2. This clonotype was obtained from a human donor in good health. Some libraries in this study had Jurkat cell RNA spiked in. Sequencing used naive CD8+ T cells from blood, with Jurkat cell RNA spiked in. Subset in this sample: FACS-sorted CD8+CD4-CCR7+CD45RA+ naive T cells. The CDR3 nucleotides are TGTGCCAGCAGCTTTCAAGAAAGACTAGCCACAGATACGCAGTATTTT. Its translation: CASSFQERLATDTQYF.